Detailed here is one TCR beta chain. In the original workflow: Reference gene primers were amplified, and this amplification served to estimate nucleated cell counts. Sequenced by immunoSEQ multiplex PCR; TCRdb stores in-frame clones only, minus some. That table is the source of V, J and clone size, and D and trimming were worked out from the DNA. The repertoire consists of 270,000 or so clones, with more than 75% occurring once and the leading ten covering about 2%. Living in under 30 US areas, the participants were between roughly 18 and 89 years of age. This entry belongs to a study of blood T cell repertoires in COVID-19. Across the whole study: Specimens from acute and convalescent COVID-19 originated in the United States, Italy and Spain. Sample material is recorded as cDNA or gDNA derived from T cells, B-cell-depleted T cells, or PBMCs.

CDR3 length: 14 amino acids. The germline gives CDR1 MNHEY, CDR2 SVGAGI. V lost 7 bases, J lost 2 bases, and 8 bases stayed unmatched. The rearrangement joins TRBV6-5 to TRBJ2-7, with 7 bases aligning to TRBD1. This clonotype originated in a woman aged 40 to 50 with acute COVID-19. The sequenced material came from PBMCs or T cells enriched from blood (not recorded which). In DNA, the CDR3 is TGTGCCAGCAAGAACAGACAGGGTACCTACGAGCAGTACTTC. It specifies CASKNRQGTYEQYF.